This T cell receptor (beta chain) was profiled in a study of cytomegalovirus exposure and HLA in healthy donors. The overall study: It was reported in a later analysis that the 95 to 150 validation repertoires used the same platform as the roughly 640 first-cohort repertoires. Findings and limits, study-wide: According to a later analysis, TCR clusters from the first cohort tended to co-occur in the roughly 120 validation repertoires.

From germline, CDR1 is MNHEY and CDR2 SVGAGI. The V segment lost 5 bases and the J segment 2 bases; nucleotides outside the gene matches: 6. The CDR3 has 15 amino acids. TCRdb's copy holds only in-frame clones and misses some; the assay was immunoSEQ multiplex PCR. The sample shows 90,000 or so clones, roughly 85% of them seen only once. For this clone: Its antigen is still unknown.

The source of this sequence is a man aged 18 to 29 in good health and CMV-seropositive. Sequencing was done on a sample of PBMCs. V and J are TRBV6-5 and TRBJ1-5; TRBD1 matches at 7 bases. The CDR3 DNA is TGTGCCAGCAGTAGCCAGGGGGTACGCAATCAGCCCCAGCATTTT. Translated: CASSSQGVRNQPQHF.